One and the same sample provided the 9 T cell receptor beta chains below, sequenced in a study of blood T cell repertoires in COVID-19. Here immunoSEQ multiplex PCR was the method, and the copy in TCRdb shows in-frame clones only, minus some. The data show about 28,000 clones, 87% seen once. The sample taken for sequencing was peripheral blood. The receptors derive from a man in his fifties or sixties with active COVID-19.

The chain combines TRBV7-8 with TRBJ1-2, with D perhaps matching TRBD1 (5 bases). Trimming shortened V by 1 base and J by 4 bases, and 16 bases separated the two germline ends. Germline V gene data show CDR1 as SGHVS and CDR2 as FQNEAQ. The CDR3 contains 16 residues. This chain's CDR3 is CASSLETMGRAYGYTF. CDR3 DNA sequence: TGTGCCAGCAGCTTAGAAACAATGGGCAGGGCCTATGGCTACACCTTC.

The genes are TRBV7-2 and TRBJ2-3; D might be TRBD2 (6 bases). V was trimmed by 6 bases and J by 2 bases, leaving 15 bases between them. The CDR3 length is 15 residues. Germline V gives CDR1 SGHTA, CDR2 FQGNSA. The CDR3 here is CASREGPVFTDTQYF. The CDR3 region has the DNA TGTGCCAGCAGGGAGGGGCCCGTATTCACAGATACGCAGTATTTT.

The chain employs TRBV6-2 or TRBV6-3 and TRBJ1-5; 12 bases fit TRBD1. The J segment lost 5 bases and the V segment lost 5 bases, leaving 1 base of the junction unmatched. This CDR3 has 14 residues. The germline gives CDR1 MNHEY, CDR2 SVGEGT. As DNA, the CDR3 is TGTGCCAGCAGTAGGGACAGGGGGCATCAGCCCCAGCATTTT. Residues: CASSRDRGHQPQHF.

V and J are TRBV28 and TRBJ2-7, with 7 bases that match TRBD1. Trimming at V came to 6 bases and at J to 0 bases, leaving 8 bases not matched to a gene. The germline gives CDR1 MDHEN, CDR2 SYDVKM. CDR3 length: 15 amino acids. CDR3: CASRDTGTASYEQYF. CDR3 nucleotides: TGTGCCAGCAGGGACACCGGGACAGCCTCCTACGAGCAGTACTTC.

The rearrangement uses TRBV30 and TRBJ1-3; D possibly corresponds to TRBD1 (5 bases). The CDR3 length is 14 residues. Germline V gene data show CDR1 as GTSNPN and CDR2 as SVGIG (reference sequence). The ends were cut back, 5 bases at V and 0 bases at J, with 11 bases in the middle. The CDR3 spells CAWGGGFSGNTIYF. As DNA, the CDR3 is TGTGCCTGGGGGGGAGGTTTCTCTGGAAACACCATATATTTT.

The rearrangement links TRBV11-2 to TRBJ2-5; TRBD1 agrees at 8 bases. Germline V gene data show CDR1 as SGHAT and CDR2 as FQNNGV. Trimming cost V 5 bases and J 4 bases; bases outside gene matches: 6. The CDR3 consists of 14 residues. The CDR3 loop is CASSPGGVRETQYF. The DNA of the CDR3 is TGTGCCAGCAGCCCAGGGGGCGTCAGAGAGACCCAGTACTTC.

The rearrangement uses TRBV9 and TRBJ2-7; perhaps TRBD2 as D (5 bases). The V and J ends lost 0 bases and 7 bases respectively, with 14 bases between them. The CDR3 spans 14 residues. Germline CDR1 and CDR2: SGDLS and YYNGEE. CDR3: CASSVGPTWEEQYF. The CDR3 region has the DNA TGTGCCAGCAGCGTAGGCCCGACTTGGGAGGAGCAGTACTTC.

This clone occurred once. The rearrangement uses TRBV19 and TRBJ1-5; no clear D. V dropped 10 bases and J dropped 0 bases, with 16 bases sitting between them. Germline V CDR1 and CDR2: LNHDA, SQIVND (reference sequence). This CDR3 has 15 amino acids. The CDR3 nucleotides read TGTGCCACTACGGTTCGCGACTATAGCAATCAGCCCCAGCATTTT. It yields the protein CATTVRDYSNQPQHF. Using reference TRBV19 and TRBJ1-5 for the parts outside the CDR3, the full variable domain is DGGITQSPKYLFRKEGQNVTLSCEQNLNHDAMYWYRQDPGQGLRLIYYSQIVNDFQKGDIAEGYSVSREKKESFPLTVTSAQKNPTAFYLCATTVRDYSNQPQHFGDGTRLSIL.

This chain joins TRBV11-1 and TRBJ2-7, with D possibly TRBD1 on 5 matching bases. V lost 1 base, J lost 1 base, and 11 bases lay in between. Germline-derived CDR1 and CDR2 are SGHAT and FQDESV (reference sequence). This CDR3 is 15 amino acids long. The DNA for the CDR3 is TGTGCCAGCAGCTTAGGAACAGGAATATCCTACGAGCAGTACTTC. Amino acids: CASSLGTGISYEQYF.